Here is one T cell receptor beta chain with its context. What it binds is not known. A second about 6 to 12 cycle PCR used barcoded and J-beta primers. TCRdb re-called the 5' RACE reads through MiXCR, storing one row per CDR3 protein. The repertoire has roughly 800,000 distinct CDR3 sequences, roughly 60% of them found once; the top ten carry roughly 22%. These data originate in a study of blood T cells in healthy people across ages. Notes on the study in general: Donors of long life had a larger count of naive CD4+ cells and greater diversity than aged donors. The study found TCR beta diversity correlated strongly with naive T cell percentage.

Per germline, CDR1 SEHNR and CDR2 FQNEAQ (reference sequence). The CDR3 has 14 residues. The sample consisted of blood. The rearrangement uses TRBV7-9 and TRBJ2-1; D is perhaps TRBD2 (6 bases). The end of the DNA aligns better with TRBJ2-7, so the J call may be wrong. The clonotype was recovered from a man younger than 45 in good health. CDR3 residues: CASSFRRDWDEQYF. The CDR3 coding sequence is TGTGCCAGCAGCTTCAGGAGGGATTGGGATGAGCAGTACTTC.